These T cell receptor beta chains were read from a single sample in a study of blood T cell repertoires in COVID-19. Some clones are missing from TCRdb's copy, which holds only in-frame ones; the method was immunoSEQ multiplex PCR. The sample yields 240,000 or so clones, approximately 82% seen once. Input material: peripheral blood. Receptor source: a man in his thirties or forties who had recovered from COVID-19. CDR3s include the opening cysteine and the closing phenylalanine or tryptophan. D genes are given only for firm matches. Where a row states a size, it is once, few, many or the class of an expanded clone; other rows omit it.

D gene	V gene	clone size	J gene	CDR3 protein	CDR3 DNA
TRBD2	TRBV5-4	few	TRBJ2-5	CASSPLLDSGGAETQYF	TGTGCCAGCAGCCCCCTCCTCGATAGCGGGGGGGCGGAGACCCAGTACTTC
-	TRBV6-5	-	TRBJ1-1	CASSSLPRGEAFF	TGTGCCAGCAGTTCTCTTCCGCGGGGTGAAGCTTTCTTT
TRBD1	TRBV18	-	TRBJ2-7	CASSQGQGSTYEQYF	TGTGCCAGCTCACAGGGACAGGGTTCGACCTACGAGCAGTACTTC
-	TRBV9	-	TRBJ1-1	CASSVDGGALNTEAFF	TGTGCCAGCAGCGTAGATGGAGGGGCCCTGAACACTGAAGCTTTCTTT
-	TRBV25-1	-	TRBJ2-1	CASSEMGGKQFF	TGTGCCAGCAGTGAAATGGGGGGAAAGCAGTTCTTC
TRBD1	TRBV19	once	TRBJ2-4	CASSTDRGPKNIQYF	TGTGCCAGTAGTACGGACAGGGGGCCCAAAAACATTCAGTACTTC
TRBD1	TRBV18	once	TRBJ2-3	CASSPPRGQSTDTQYF	TGTGCCAGCTCACCACCACGGGGACAGAGCACAGATACGCAGTATTTT
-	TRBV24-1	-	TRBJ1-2	CATSDYRTAYGYTF	TGTGCCACCAGTGATTACAGGACAGCCTATGGCTACACCTTC
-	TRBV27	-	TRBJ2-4	CASSFTAPRGTNIQYF	TGTGCCAGCAGTTTTACCGCCCCACGGGGGACAAACATTCAGTACTTC
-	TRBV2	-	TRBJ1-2	CASKYRTPNVGYTF	TGTGCCAGCAAGTACAGGACACCGAACGTGGGCTACACCTTC
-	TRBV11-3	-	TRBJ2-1	CASSKGDNEQFF	TGTGCCAGCAGTAAGGGGGATAATGAGCAGTTCTTC
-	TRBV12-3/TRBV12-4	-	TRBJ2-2	CASSPWPTGELFF	TGTGCCAGCAGTCCGTGGCCAACCGGGGAGCTGTTTTTT
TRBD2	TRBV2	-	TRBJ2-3	CASAATSGGLPSGTDTQYF	TGTGCCAGTGCCGCGACTAGCGGGGGGCTGCCGTCGGGCACAGATACGCAGTATTTT
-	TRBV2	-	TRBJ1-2	CASRGLENYGYTF	TGTGCCAGCAGAGGACTCGAGAACTATGGCTACACCTTC
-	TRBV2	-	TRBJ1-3	CASTQISGNTIYF	TGTGCCAGCACCCAGATCTCTGGAAACACCATATATTTT
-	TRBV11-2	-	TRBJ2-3	CASSPRGGDTDTQYF	TGTGCCAGCAGCCCTAGAGGGGGAGACACAGATACGCAGTATTTT
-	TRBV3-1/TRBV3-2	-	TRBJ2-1	CASATRGNEQFF	TGTGCCAGCGCAACTCGGGGGAATGAGCAGTTCTTC
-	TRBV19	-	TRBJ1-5	CASSIDLGANQPQHF	TGTGCCAGTAGTATAGATCTGGGGGCAAATCAGCCCCAGCATTTT